Detailed here is one TCR beta chain. This record comes from a study of T cell changes during pregnancy in multiple sclerosis. The repertoire was sequenced with immunoSEQ multiplex PCR; TCRdb's copy has only in-frame clones and lacks some. The data contain tens of thousands of clones, about nine tenths of them singletons. V dropped 6 bases and J dropped 0 bases, with 12 bases sitting between them. This CDR3 spans 14 amino acids. The germline CDR1 and CDR2 sequences are SNHLY and FYNNEI. The chain carries TRBV2 and TRBJ2-7; no definite D call. The sample in question was CD4+ T cells from peripheral blood mononuclear cells, obtained in the second trimester of pregnancy. This clonotype was sampled from a female donor with multiple sclerosis, enrolled in a pregnancy study. This CDR3 is CASSRNENSYEQYF. Written as DNA, the CDR3 is TGTGCCAGCAGCCGAAACGAGAACTCCTACGAGCAGTACTTC.